One sample yielded the 30 T cell receptor beta chains listed below, sequenced in a study of cytomegalovirus exposure and HLA in healthy donors. PCR employed 60 Vbeta and 13 Jbeta primers. The assay was immunoSEQ multiplex PCR, and TCRdb's table has in-frame clones only and misses some. Among some 180,000 clones listed, 76% were seen once. Sequencing used PBMCs. The origin of the receptors is a man aged 18 to 30 in good health and CMV-seronegative.

The chain combines TRBV5-1 with TRBJ2-5; TRBD2 matches at 9 bases. Gene TRBJ2-7 matches the end of the DNA better, so the J call may be wrong. The CDR3 has 15 residues. Germline-derived CDR1 and CDR2 are SGHRS and YFSETQ. In DNA, the CDR3 is TGCGCCAGCAGCTCGGTAGCGGGAGTTGTCTACGAGCAGTACTTC. Its protein product is CASSSVAGVVYEQYF.

The chain employs TRBV5-8 and TRBJ1-2, with 10 bases identical to TRBD1. The CDR3 sequence is 15 residues long. V was clipped by 2 bases and J by 3 bases; unmatched bases: 4. Germline V gene data show CDR1 as SGHTS and CDR2 as YDEGEE. This CDR3 reads CASSLWDRGHYGYTF. The CDR3 DNA reads as TGTGCCAGCAGCTTATGGGACAGGGGACACTATGGCTACACCTTC.

V and J are TRBV28 and TRBJ2-7, with 8 bases lining up with TRBD1. Germline V gene lookup returns CDR1 MDHEN and CDR2 SYDVKM. This CDR3 comprises 14 residues. The trim removed 6 bases at V and 1 base at J, leaving 5 bases unmatched. DNA for the CDR3: TGTGCCAGCAGCTACACAGGGGGGTCCTACGAGCAGTACTTC. Translating it yields CASSYTGGSYEQYF.

The rearrangement uses TRBV9 and TRBJ1-2, with 12 bases aligning to TRBD1. With V trimmed by 0 bases and J by 7 bases, 4 bases remained unmatched. The CDR3 sequence is 15 residues long. Per germline, CDR1 SGDLS and CDR2 YYNGEE. The CDR3 here is CASSVEGQGAVGYTF. The CDR3 DNA is TGTGCCAGCAGCGTAGAGGGACAGGGGGCAGTTGGCTACACCTTC.

The chain employs TRBV15 and TRBJ2-7, with 10 bases aligning to TRBD2. The germline V gene encodes CDR1 LNHNV and CDR2 YYDKDF (reference sequence). V shed 1 base, J shed 3 bases, and the junction held 3 bases outside the gene matches. The CDR3 runs 15 residues. In nucleotides, the CDR3 is TGTGCCACCAGCAGAGCTATAGCGGGGGGCTACGAGCAGTACTTC. It specifies CATSRAIAGGYEQYF.

The rearrangement links TRBV28 to TRBJ2-7; D might be TRBD2 (6 bases). This CDR3 has 11 amino acids. V lost 11 bases and J 6 bases, leaving 14 bases between the germline ends. Per germline, CDR1 MDHEN and CDR2 SYDVKM. The CDR3 sequence is CAGGAGFEQYF. The CDR3 coding sequence is TGTGCCGGTGGGGCGGGGTTCGAGCAGTACTTC.

The rearrangement joins TRBV4-2 to TRBJ2-2; weak D call: TRBD2 (6 bases). This CDR3 is 16 amino acids long. V lost 4 bases to trimming and J lost 5 bases, with 17 bases between them. Per germline, CDR1 LGHNA and CDR2 YNFKEQ. CDR3 region: CASSRRGSSVTGELFF. CDR3 bases: TGTGCCAGCAGCCGGAGGGGCTCATCGGTAACCGGGGAGCTGTTTTTT.

This rearrangement joins TRBV30 to TRBJ2-5; D may be TRBD1 (6 bases). Looked up from germline, CDR1 is GTSNPN and CDR2 is SVGIG (reference sequence). This CDR3 comprises 13 residues. With 2 bases removed from V and 5 bases from J, the gap between germline ends came to 12 bases. The CDR3 is CAWSKQGDETQYF. CDR3 nucleotides: TGTGCCTGGAGTAAACAGGGAGACGAGACCCAGTACTTC.

This chain uses TRBV28 with TRBJ2-1; 9 bases map to TRBD1. Per the germline V gene, CDR1 is MDHEN and CDR2 is SYDVKM. V lost 11 bases, J lost 6 bases, and 11 bases stayed unmatched. There are 14 residues in the CDR3. CDR3 in DNA: TGTGCCGAAAGGGCCGCGGACAGGGGCAATGAGCAGTTCTTC. This codes for CAERAADRGNEQFF. Supplemented by reference TRBV28 and TRBJ2-1, the full variable domain reads DVKVTQSSRYLVKRTGEKVFLECVQDMDHENMFWYRQDPGLGLRLIYFSYDVKMKEKGDIPEGYSVSREKKERFSLILESASTNQTSMYLCAERAADRGNEQFFGPGTRLTVL.

The rearrangement uses TRBV28 and TRBJ2-7, with unresolved D. Germline V gene data show CDR1 as MDHEN and CDR2 as SYDVKM. The V and J ends lost 1 base and 0 bases respectively, with 4 bases between them. This CDR3 contains 13 residues. The CDR3 DNA sequence: TGTGCCAGCAGTTTATCAATCTCCTACGAGCAGTACTTC. This translates into CASSLSISYEQYF.

The chain couples TRBV6-4 to TRBJ1-1; D remains unclear. There are 16 residues in the CDR3. The V end lost 6 bases, the J end lost 2 bases, and 19 bases lay between the germline ends. CDR1 and CDR2 from the germline V gene are MRHNA and SNTAGT. The CDR3 protein is CASRRDSGSANTEAFF. The CDR3 coding sequence is TGTGCCAGCAGGAGGGATTCGGGGTCGGCCAACACTGAAGCTTTCTTT.

J is TRBJ2-1 and V is TRBV6-1; possibly TRBD2 for D (5 bases). The CDR3 is 13 residues long. Germline assignment: CDR1 MNHNS and CDR2 SASEGT. V lost 4 bases to trimming and J lost 12 bases, with 16 bases between them. DNA for the CDR3: TGTGCCAGCAGTGTACGGACCGCCGAGGGGCAGTTCTTC. Its protein product is CASSVRTAEGQFF.

The chain is built from TRBV30 and TRBJ2-5; a weak D match, TRBD1 (6 bases). The J call is uncertain, as TRBJ2-7 better fits the DNA end. The CDR3 totals 11 residues. The germline V gene encodes CDR1 GTSNPN and CDR2 SVGIG (reference sequence). CDR3 nucleotide sequence: TGTGCCTGGAACAGGGTTAACGAGCAGTACTTC. It specifies CAWNRVNEQYF.

The V gene is TRBV2, the J gene TRBJ2-7; 8 nucleotides agree with TRBD1. J was trimmed by 2 bases and V by 6 bases; bases with no gene match: 15. CDR1 is SNHLY, CDR2 FYNNEI, per germline. This CDR3 has 17 amino acids. CDR3 sequence: CASSLNRQGILPYEQYF. CDR3 DNA sequence: TGTGCCAGCAGCCTCAACCGACAGGGGATCTTACCCTACGAGCAGTACTTC.

This sequence joins TRBV27 and TRBJ2-2, with D possibly being TRBD1 (5 bases). CDR1 is MNHEY and CDR2 is SMNVEV in the germline V gene (reference sequence). The CDR3 is 17 amino acids. Trimming left V 4 bases short and J 1 base short, with 16 bases between. In DNA form, the CDR3 reads TGTGCCAGCAGTTCCCCCACGCGACAGAGGAACACCGGGGAGCTGTTTTTT. Protein product: CASSSPTRQRNTGELFF.

The V gene is TRBV7-6, the J gene TRBJ2-2, with TRBD1 identical over 9 bases. The CDR3 is 15 residues long. V dropped 6 bases and J dropped 7; count of bases not matched to a gene: 9. Germline V lookup: CDR1 SGHVS, CDR2 FNYEAQ. DNA for the CDR3: TGTGCCAGCAGACCGGACAGGGGAGCGGGCGGGGAGCTGTTTTTT. Translated: CASRPDRGAGGELFF. The variable domain in full, completed from reference TRBV7-6 and TRBJ2-2, reads GAGVSQSPRYKVTKRGQDVALRCDPISGHVSLYWYRQALGQGPEFLTYFNYEAQQDKSGLPNDRFSAERPEGSISTLTIQRTEQRDSAMYRCASRPDRGAGGELFFGEGSRLTVL.

This clone was detected only a few times. The chain has TRBV5-6 and TRBJ1-1; 9 bases fit TRBD1. The CDR3 spans 16 residues. Germline V gene sequence: CDR1 SGHDT, CDR2 YYEEEE. J gave up 4 bases and V 10 bases, and 17 bases lay outside the gene matches. CDR3 DNA: TGTGCCGGGATGTGGGACAGGGCCCCCGGGGGCACTGAAGCTTTCTTT. Its protein is CAGMWDRAPGGTEAFF.

This clone was observed a handful of times. CDR3 sequence reads: CAWSGGTGTGNTIYF. CDR3 DNA sequence: TGTGCCTGGAGTGGAGGGACAGGGACCGGAAACACCATATATTTT. This chain joins TRBV30 and TRBJ1-3; 9 nucleotides align to TRBD1. The V gene's germline CDR1 is GTSNPN and CDR2 SVGIG (reference sequence). V shed 1 base and J 4 bases; nucleotides not matched to a gene: 5. The CDR3 consists of 15 residues.

This rearrangement joins TRBV6-5 to TRBJ1-3, with D uncertain. This CDR3 comprises 16 residues. The germline V and J ends were trimmed by 0 bases and 0 bases, with 9 bases remaining between them. Germline V lookup: CDR1 MNHEY, CDR2 SVGAGI. The CDR3 sequence is CASSYSGLGSGNTIYF. CDR3 DNA: TGTGCCAGCAGTTACTCTGGTCTAGGCTCTGGAAACACCATATATTTT.

The chain couples TRBV7-2 to TRBJ1-2, with 7 positions matching TRBD1. Trimming took 2 bases from V and 5 from J; bases not matched to a gene: 5. The germline CDR1 and CDR2 sequences are SGHTA and FQGNSA. CDR3 length equals 14 residues. DNA of the CDR3: TGTGCCAGCAGCTTATTCGACAGGGTATATGGCTACACCTTC. This codes for CASSLFDRVYGYTF.

J is TRBJ2-3 and V is TRBV7-9; 12 nucleotides align to TRBD2. This CDR3 spans 15 amino acids. Looked up from germline, CDR1 is SEHNR and CDR2 is FQNEAQ (reference sequence). Germline trimming cut 5 bases from V and 4 bases from J; bases unmatched to any gene: 4. The CDR3 sequence is CASSPSGGAADTQYF. The CDR3 DNA sequence: TGTGCCAGCAGCCCTAGCGGGGGGGCGGCAGATACGCAGTATTTT.

The chain is built from TRBV9 and TRBJ2-1; 13 bases map to TRBD2. There are 13 residues in the CDR3. Germline-derived CDR1 and CDR2 are SGDLS and YYNGEE. V shed 4 bases and J 12 bases; nucleotides not matched to a gene: 4. The CDR3, as DNA: TGTGCCAGCAGCACTAGCGGGGGGGCTCGGCAGTTCTTC. It yields the protein CASSTSGGARQFF.

In this sample, this clone turned up a few times. The rearrangement uses TRBV27 and TRBJ2-1; the match to TRBD2 covers 7 bases. With V trimmed by 5 bases and J by 7 bases, 11 bases remained unmatched. Germline loops: CDR1 MNHEY, CDR2 SMNVEV (reference sequence). CDR3 length equals 15 residues. The chain's CDR3 is CASSPWEGVRNEQFF. CDR3 sequence (DNA): TGTGCCAGCAGTCCATGGGAGGGAGTAAGGAATGAGCAGTTCTTC.

The chain combines TRBV5-6 with TRBJ2-3; D uncertain. CDR1 and CDR2 from the germline V gene are SGHDT and YYEEEE. The length of the CDR3 is 13 residues. V was cut by 3 bases and J by 5 bases, with 10 bases left in between. CDR3 in amino acids: CASSSVSGDTQYF. The CDR3 DNA is TGTGCCAGCAGCTCCGTTTCGGGAGATACGCAGTATTTT.

The chain has TRBV13 and TRBJ2-2, with 10 nucleotides matching TRBD2. With V trimmed by 1 base and J by 0 bases, 5 bases remained unmatched. This CDR3 spans 18 amino acids. Germline V gene sequence: CDR1 PRHDT, CDR2 FYEKMQ (reference sequence). For the CDR3, the DNA is TGTGCCAGCAGCTTAGAAGGTAGCGGGAGGTCGAACACCGGGGAGCTGTTTTTT. Its protein is CASSLEGSGRSNTGELFF.

The genes are TRBV5-1 and TRBJ2-1, with TRBD1 identical over 8 bases. Per germline, CDR1 SGHRS and CDR2 YFSETQ. V shed 2 bases, J shed 5 bases, and the junction held 3 bases outside the gene matches. The CDR3 is made up of 14 amino acids. Here the CDR3 reads CASSFGQGNNEQFF. CDR3 nucleotides: TGCGCCAGCAGCTTTGGACAGGGCAACAATGAGCAGTTCTTC.

The CDR3 protein is CASSAGLMTMATNEKLFF. The CDR3 DNA sequence: TGTGCCAGCAGCGCGGGACTGATGACGATGGCAACTAATGAAAAACTGTTTTTT. The chain uses TRBV6-4 and TRBJ1-4; D possibly corresponds to TRBD1 (5 bases). In germline, CDR1 is MRHNA, CDR2 SNTAGT. Between the trimmed V and J ends, which lost 6 bases and 0 bases, there was a span of 20 bases. The CDR3 is 18 residues long.

The chain couples TRBV5-6 to TRBJ2-5, with TRBD2 identical over 7 bases. This CDR3 is 16 amino acids long. The V gene end was trimmed by 2 bases and the J gene end by 2 bases; junction bases not matched to a gene: 9. The germline CDR1 and CDR2 sequences are SGHDT and YYEEEE. The CDR3 DNA is TGTGCCAGCAGCTTATCCCCCACTAGCGAGCAAGAGACCCAGTACTTC. Translated, it gives CASSLSPTSEQETQYF.

The genes are TRBV4-1 and TRBJ2-2, with 7 nucleotides matching TRBD2. The CDR3 loop spans 17 amino acids. J was trimmed by 2 bases and V by 1 base; bases with no gene match: 7. Germline CDR1 MGHRA, CDR2 YSYEKL. CDR3 nucleotides: TGCGCCAGCAGCCAAGTTAGTCTAGCGGACAACACCGGGGAGCTGTTTTTT. Its protein is CASSQVSLADNTGELFF.

This clone has a single count. This chain connects TRBV5-1 to TRBJ1-3; the D gene is possibly TRBD1 (5 bases). V was trimmed by 5 bases and J by 0 bases, leaving 12 bases between them. The CDR3 sequence is 15 residues long. Germline CDR1 and CDR2: SGHRS and YFSETQ. This CDR3 is CASRIDSSSGNTIYF. CDR3 sequence (DNA): TGCGCCAGCAGAATCGACAGCTCCTCTGGAAACACCATATATTTT.